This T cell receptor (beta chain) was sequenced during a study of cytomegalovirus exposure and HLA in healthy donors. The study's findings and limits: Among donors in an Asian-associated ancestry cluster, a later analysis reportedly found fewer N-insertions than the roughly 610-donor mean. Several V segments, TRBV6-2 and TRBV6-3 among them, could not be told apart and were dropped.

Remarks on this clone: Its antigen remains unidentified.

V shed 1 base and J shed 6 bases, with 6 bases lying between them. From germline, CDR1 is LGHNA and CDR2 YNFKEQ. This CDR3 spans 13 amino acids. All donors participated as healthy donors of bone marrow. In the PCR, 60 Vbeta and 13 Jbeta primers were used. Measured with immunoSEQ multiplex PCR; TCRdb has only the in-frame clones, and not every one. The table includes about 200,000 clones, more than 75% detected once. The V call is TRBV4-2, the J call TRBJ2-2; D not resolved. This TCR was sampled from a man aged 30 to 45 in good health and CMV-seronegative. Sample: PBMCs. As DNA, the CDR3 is TGTGCCAGCAGCCAAGTATCGGCCGGGGAGCTGTTTTTT. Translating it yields CASSQVSAGELFF.